This TCR beta chain was obtained from a study of molecular identifiers for immune sequencing clone quantification. Notes on the study in general: Identical TCR molecules sharing a barcode could underestimate highly expanded clone sizes. Clones that exceeded 20 RNA copies held over 98% of effector molecules, yet under 1% in naive cells.

TCRdb called the PCR reads again in MiXCR, with one record for every CDR3 protein. The top ten clones hold roughly 7.1% of a sample with about 40,000 distinct CDR3 sequences, less than 20% of them seen once. The length of the CDR3 is 14 residues. Germline CDR1 reads SEHNR; CDR2 reads FQNEAQ (reference sequence). V was trimmed by 3 bases and J by 3 bases, leaving 10 bases between them. CD8+CD4-CCR7+CD45RA+ cells were sorted as naive CD8 T cells. This clonotype showed up many times. Its matching antigen is unknown. V and J are TRBV7-9 and TRBJ2-3; D is uncertain. The receptor comes from a human donor in good health. Some libraries in this study had Jurkat cell RNA spiked in. Sample: naive CD8+ T cells from blood, with Jurkat cell RNA spiked in. Subset indicated: FACS-sorted CD8+CD4-CCR7+CD45RA+ naive T cells. The CDR3 here is CASSLVQDTDTQYF. The CDR3 region has the DNA TGTGCCAGCAGCTTGGTGCAGGATACAGATACGCAGTATTTT.